The following is a TCR beta chain sequence with its context. This record belongs to a study of T-cell memory formation after mild COVID-19. CDR3 size: 13 residues. The V and J ends lost 5 bases and 11 bases, in that order; junction bases with no gene match: 6. Germline CDR1 is MDHEN and CDR2 is SYDVKM. TCRdb used MiXCR to reprocess the 5' RACE reads, holding one entry per CDR3 protein. The repertoire has roughly 600,000 distinct CDR3 sequences, 18% of them found once; the top ten carry approximately 12%. This TCR was recovered from an adult woman who had mild COVID-19 (a few samples of this study predate the infection). Cell type and time point are not known. Sequencing was carried out using PBMCs or a T cell subset sorted from them (not recorded which). J is TRBJ2-7 and V is TRBV28, with 13 bases identical to TRBD2. This CDR3 is CASSPGLAGVEYF. The CDR3 coding sequence is TGTGCCAGCAGTCCCGGACTAGCGGGAGTGGAGTACTTC.